The present entry profiles one T cell receptor beta chain with its context. The data belong to a study of blood T cell repertoires in COVID-19. Looking at the study overall: From the United States, Italy and Spain came samples of acute and convalescent COVID-19. T cells, B-cell-depleted T cells, or PBMCs supplied cDNA or gDNA.

CDR1 and CDR2 (germline): SGDLS, YYNGEE. Between the trimmed V and J ends, which lost 5 bases and 1 base, there was a span of 24 bases. The CDR3 consists of 18 residues. Methods used by the authors: Using reference gene primer amplification, nucleated cell counts were estimated. TCRdb's table, derived via immunoSEQ multiplex PCR, lists solely in-frame clones and lacks some. V, J and clone size were drawn from that table, and D and trimming were deduced from the DNA. The repertoire includes more than 50,000 clones, 90% of them detected once, and approximately 15% sits in the top ten. The sequencing input was peripheral blood. The V gene is TRBV9, the J gene TRBJ2-5, with a weak D call TRBD1 (6 bases). The sequence derives from a human donor with active COVID-19. The donor label of this sample is uncertain. CDR3 nucleotides: TGTGCCAGCAGTCCTGCCTCCCCGCTCCGGGACACCCAAGAGACCCAGTACTTC. This translates into CASSPASPLRDTQETQYF.